This passage covers 23 T cell receptor beta chains from one sample sequenced in a study of cytomegalovirus exposure and HLA in healthy donors. The PCR contained 60 Vbeta and 13 Jbeta primers. Repertoires were generated with immunoSEQ multiplex PCR, while TCRdb's copy carries only in-frame clones and drops some. The data show some 150,000 clones, about three quarters seen once. Specimen: PBMCs. The receptors originated from a female donor in good health and CMV-seronegative.

This chain joins TRBV6-1 and TRBJ2-3; D is unresolved. Germline V CDR1 and CDR2: MNHNS, SASEGT. Trimming pared 1 base from V and 1 base from J, leaving 9 bases between. This CDR3 has 15 amino acids. CDR3 loop: CASSEGLVRTDTQYF. CDR3 coding DNA: TGTGCCAGCAGTGAAGGGCTAGTACGCACAGATACGCAGTATTTT.

In its sample, this clone was seen a few times. This chain links TRBV5-6 with TRBJ1-5, with D unresolved. The V and J ends lost 2 bases and 5 bases respectively, with 11 bases between them. The CDR3 totals 14 residues. Per germline, CDR1 SGHDT and CDR2 YYEEEE. For the CDR3, the DNA is TGTGCCAGCAGCTTAGCGGTACGGGATCAGCCCCAGCATTTT. It translates to CASSLAVRDQPQHF.

This rearrangement joins TRBV19 to TRBJ2-7; 7 nucleotides align to TRBD2. The CDR3 has 14 amino acids. The V and J ends lost 5 bases and 2 bases, in that order; junction bases with no gene match: 6. Germline loops: CDR1 LNHDA, CDR2 SQIVND (reference sequence). The CDR3 DNA is TGTGCCAGTAGTCCTGATCTAGCGGCCTACGAGCAGTACTTC. Protein: CASSPDLAAYEQYF.

This clone occurred a few times. V gene TRBV18 combines with J gene TRBJ2-2; 11 positions agree with TRBD2. The trim removed 5 bases at V and 5 bases at J, leaving 1 base unmatched. This CDR3 is 14 amino acids long. CDR1 KGHSH and CDR2 LQKENI come from the germline V gene. For the CDR3, the DNA is TGTGCCAGCTCATTAGCGGGAGGGACCGGGGAGCTGTTTTTT. Protein: CASSLAGGTGELFF.

This clone was seen only once. The same CDR3 is also encoded by other DNA sequences in this sample. The gene calls are TRBV29-1 and TRBJ1-2; 8 nucleotides line up with TRBD1. The CDR3 has 12 residues. Germline V CDR1 and CDR2: SQVTM, ANQGSEA. The V segment lost 6 bases and the J segment 3 bases; nucleotides outside the gene matches: 3. CDR3 bases: TGCAGCGTAGGACAGGGAGACTATGGCTACACCTTC. This gives the protein CSVGQGDYGYTF.

V gene TRBV27 combines with J gene TRBJ2-7; TRBD1 matches 8 bases. Trimming cost V 6 bases and J 2 bases; bases outside gene matches: 6. CDR1 and CDR2 from the germline V gene are MNHEY and SMNVEV (reference sequence). CDR3 length: 14 amino acids. The chain's CDR3 is CASRAGTGPYEQYF. The CDR3 DNA reads TGTGCCAGCAGGGCCGGGACAGGCCCCTACGAGCAGTACTTC.

This clone was seen only a few times. This rearrangement joins TRBV27 to TRBJ2-1, with a tentative D call TRBD1 (5 bases). Trimming removed 7 bases at V and 0 bases at J, with 16 bases between. Germline values: CDR1 MNHEY, CDR2 SMNVEV (reference sequence). The CDR3 has 16 residues. The CDR3 sequence: CASIGSRTISYNEQFF. The CDR3, as DNA: TGTGCCAGCATCGGCAGCAGGACAATCTCCTACAATGAGCAGTTCTTC.

The V call is TRBV15, the J call TRBJ2-1; possible D gene TRBD1, 5 bases. The germline CDR1 and CDR2 sequences are LNHNV and YYDKDF (reference sequence). V lost 8 bases to trimming and J lost 7 bases, with 21 bases between them. CDR3 length: 15 residues. CDR3 sequence: CATGKGNSPLNEQFF. CDR3 sequence (DNA): TGTGCCACCGGTAAGGGGAATTCGCCTTTGAATGAGCAGTTCTTC.

This clone turned up a few times. The chain employs TRBV25-1 and TRBJ1-3; no reliable D call. The V gene lost 4 bases and the J gene lost 0 bases, with 13 bases spanning the gap. The germline V gene encodes CDR1 MGHDK and CDR2 SYGVNS. There are 16 residues in the CDR3. CDR3 region: CASSATGDGSGNTIYF. DNA of the CDR3: TGTGCCAGCAGTGCAACCGGAGACGGCTCTGGAAACACCATATATTTT.

This clone occurred a few times. V and J are TRBV5-4 and TRBJ2-1; TRBD2 is a possible D gene (6 bases). Germline V gene data show CDR1 as SGHNT and CDR2 as YYREEE (reference sequence). The CDR3 loop spans 17 amino acids. Trimming cost V 0 bases and J 5 bases, with 18 bases left between them. The CDR3 protein is CASSLALSLAGHNEQFF. In DNA form, the CDR3 reads TGTGCCAGCAGCTTGGCCCTTTCACTAGCAGGGCACAATGAGCAGTTCTTC.

The chain joins TRBV7-8 to TRBJ2-3; 9 bases agree with TRBD1. Germline CDR1 reads SGHVS; CDR2 reads FQNEAQ. There are 18 residues in the CDR3. V trimming: 5 bases; J trimming: 0 bases; junction bases outside the gene matches: 12. CDR3 sequence: CASSLVPGQGSSTDTQYF. CDR3 bases: TGTGCCAGCAGCCTAGTACCGGGACAGGGTTCTAGCACAGATACGCAGTATTTT.

This clone was seen a handful of times. The V gene is TRBV5-1, the J gene TRBJ2-1, with 7 bases lining up with TRBD1. Trimming removed 0 bases from V and 4 bases from J; junction bases left unmatched: 4. The CDR3 consists of 15 residues. CDR1 SGHRS and CDR2 YFSETQ come from the germline V gene. CDR3 protein: CASSLEGDSYNEQFF. For the CDR3, the DNA is TGCGCCAGCAGCTTGGAGGGGGACAGTTACAATGAGCAGTTCTTC. The whole variable domain, filled in from reference TRBV5-1 and TRBJ2-1, reads KAGVTQTPRYLIKTRGQQVTLSCSPISGHRSVSWYQQTPGQGLQFLFEYFSETQRNKGNFPGRFSGRQFSNSRSEMNVSTLELGDSALYLCASSLEGDSYNEQFFGPGTRLTVL.

The gene calls are TRBV28 and TRBJ1-6; no clear D gene. CDR1 is MDHEN and CDR2 is SYDVKM in the germline V gene. The CDR3 contains 14 residues. Trimming shortened V by 3 bases and J by 5 bases, and 8 bases separated the two germline ends. This chain's CDR3 is CASSFGGNNSPLHF. For the CDR3, the DNA is TGTGCCAGCAGTTTTGGAGGGAATAATTCACCCCTCCACTTT.

On this clone: At one end, the junction sequence differs from germline, possibly due to a read error. The J gene is TRBJ2-6, the V gene TRBV5-4, with D tentatively TRBD1 (5 bases). The germline CDR1 and CDR2 sequences are SGHNT and YYREEE (reference sequence). CDR3 length: 16 residues. This chain's CDR3 is CASSLTGGSGANGLTF. Written as DNA, the CDR3 is TGTGCCAGCAGCTTGACAGGTGGCTCTGGGGCCAACGGCCTGACTTTC.

The chain couples TRBV6-6 to TRBJ1-1; no definite D call. The germline V and J ends were trimmed by 5 bases and 6 bases, with 13 bases remaining between them. The CDR3 consists of 13 residues. Germline V lookup: CDR1 MNHNY, CDR2 SVGAGI (reference sequence). The CDR3 sequence is CASSRRQVAEAFF. CDR3 bases: TGTGCCAGCAGTCGTCGACAAGTGGCTGAAGCTTTCTTT.

The DNA for the CDR3 is TGTGCCAGCAGCTTGACAGGGGATTATGGCTACACCTTC. Amino acid sequence: CASSLTGDYGYTF. The chain uses TRBV28 and TRBJ1-2; 8 positions agree with TRBD1. CDR3 length: 13 residues. CDR1 is MDHEN, CDR2 SYDVKM, per germline. With V trimmed by 6 bases and J by 5 bases, 5 bases remained unmatched.

The J gene is TRBJ2-2, the V gene TRBV27, with 8 bases that match TRBD2. Unmatched junction bases numbered 2, after V lost 6 bases and J lost 5 bases. Germline loops: CDR1 MNHEY, CDR2 SMNVEV (reference sequence). This CDR3 is 13 amino acids long. The CDR3 DNA is TGTGCCAGCAGGAGCGGGAGTACCGGGGAGCTGTTTTTT. It encodes CASRSGSTGELFF.

The chain couples TRBV9 to TRBJ1-3; 7 nucleotides match TRBD1. CDR1 and CDR2 (germline): SGDLS, YYNGEE. Trimming took 0 bases from V and 0 from J; bases not matched to a gene: 3. The CDR3 totals 16 residues. The DNA of the CDR3 is TGTGCCAGCAGCGTAGACAGGGGTTTCTCTGGAAACACCATATATTTT. Translating it yields CASSVDRGFSGNTIYF.

About this clone itself: An end of the junction does not agree with germline; a read error may underlie this. The rearrangement joins TRBV5-6 to TRBJ1-2; D gene uncertain. The CDR3 totals 13 residues. The germline CDR1 and CDR2 sequences are SGHDT and YYEEEE. The CDR3 DNA follows: TGTGCCAGCAGGTTGGTCTCTGTCTATGGCTACACCTTC. Protein product: CASRLVSVYGYTF. Full variable domain (missing parts from reference TRBV5-6 and TRBJ1-2): DAGVTQSPTHLIKTRGQQVTLRCSPKSGHDTVSWYQQALGQGPQFIFQYYEEEERQRGNFPDRFSGHQFPNYSSELNVNALLLGDSALYLCASRLVSVYGYTFGSGTRLTVV.

The rearrangement joins TRBV5-6 to TRBJ2-7; TRBD1 matches 8 bases. Trimming cost V 7 bases and J 2 bases; bases outside gene matches: 8. CDR1 SGHDT and CDR2 YYEEEE come from the germline V gene. There are 14 residues in the CDR3. CDR3 nucleotide sequence: TGTGCCAGCGGACCCGGGACAGGAACCTACGAGCAGTACTTC. Translating it yields CASGPGTGTYEQYF. Combining the CDR3 with reference TRBV5-6 and TRBJ2-7 gives the whole variable domain DAGVTQSPTHLIKTRGQQVTLRCSPKSGHDTVSWYQQALGQGPQFIFQYYEEEERQRGNFPDRFSGHQFPNYSSELNVNALLLGDSALYLCASGPGTGTYEQYFGPGTRLTVT.

The V and J genes are TRBV4-3 and TRBJ2-3, with TRBD2 matching 7 bases. Germline lookup yields CDR1 LGHNA and CDR2 YSLEER. Trimming took 1 base from V and 3 from J; bases not matched to a gene: 4. The CDR3 totals 15 residues. This CDR3 reads CASSQGVGGTDTQYF. CDR3 DNA: TGCGCCAGCAGCCAAGGTGTGGGGGGGACAGATACGCAGTATTTT.

J is TRBJ1-2 and V is TRBV29-1; D may be TRBD1 (5 bases). The germline V and J ends were trimmed by 1 base and 5 bases, with 17 bases remaining between them. Germline V lookup: CDR1 SQVTM, CDR2 ANQGSEA. This CDR3 comprises 15 residues. The CDR3 region is CSVEGPGTGEYGYTF. CDR3 nucleotide sequence: TGCAGCGTTGAAGGTCCCGGGACGGGGGAGTATGGCTACACCTTC.

V is TRBV30 and J is TRBJ1-6; D might be TRBD1 (5 bases). V lost 3 bases and J 9 bases, leaving 12 bases between the germline ends. This CDR3 is built from 13 residues. Germline V gene sequence: CDR1 GTSNPN, CDR2 SVGIG (reference sequence). This CDR3 reads CAWRGRGGSPLHF. The CDR3 region has the DNA TGTGCCTGGAGAGGTAGGGGAGGTTCACCCCTCCACTTT. Variable domain in full (rest from reference TRBV30 and TRBJ1-6): SQTIHQWPATLVQPVGSPLSLECTVEGTSNPNLYWYRQAAGRGLQLLFYSVGIGQISSEVPQNLSASRPQDRQFILSSKKLLLSDSGFYLCAWRGRGGSPLHFGNGTRLTVT.